This entry describes one T cell receptor (beta chain). Its cognate antigen is unknown. This sample is drawn from a study of cytomegalovirus exposure and HLA in healthy donors. Study outcomes and limitations: A missense variant in DCLRE1C was later tied to TCR beta V- and J-gene trimming. The classifier was said to identify cytomegalovirus status with high specificity and sensitivity. Immune exposure information available was restricted to CMV serostatus.

Vbeta (60) and Jbeta (13) primers were used in the PCR. The repertoire was sequenced with immunoSEQ multiplex PCR; TCRdb's copy has only in-frame clones and lacks some. The sample has over 200,000 clones, 70% to 90% seen once; the top ten hold around 1.4%. This clonotype was sampled from a human donor in good health. Sequenced material: PBMCs.

CDR3 sequence reads: CASSYFASGTNNEQFF. In DNA form, the CDR3 reads TGTGCCAGCAGTTACTTCGCTAGCGGTACGAACAATGAGCAGTTCTTC. The chain recombines TRBV6-5 with TRBJ2-1; 7 nucleotides align to TRBD2. J was trimmed by 5 bases and V by 1 base; bases with no gene match: 8. Per germline, CDR1 MNHEY and CDR2 SVGAGI. The CDR3 sequence is 16 residues long.